These 14 T cell receptor beta chains share one sample of origin, sequenced in a study of T cells in women clearing cervical HPV infection. Method: immunoSEQ multiplex PCR; TCRdb's copy keeps in-frame clones and lacks some. The table for this sample gives 45,000 to 50,000 clones. The source material was blood buffy coat. These receptors all come from a woman aged 18 to 75 with a cervical HPV16 infection that either progressed to CIN3+ or cleared (not recorded which).

As to this clone: Sequencing ends 3 residues short of the CDR3 end; the germline J gene provides the rest. V usage is TRBV5-6 and J usage is TRBJ2-3; no clear D gene. V was clipped by 1 base and J by 0 bases, with 6 bases between them. The germline CDR1 and CDR2 sequences are SGHDT and YYEEEE. The CDR3 length is 14 residues. CDR3 amino acids: CASSLTLSTDTQYF. The CDR3 bases that were read are TGTGCCAGCAGCTTGACTCTCAGCACAGATACG.

On this clone itself: The read terminates 3 residues ahead of where the CDR3 ends, so the germline J gene completes it. The rearrangement uses TRBV5-1 and TRBJ1-1; 8 bases line up with TRBD1. Germline V gene data show CDR1 as SGHRS and CDR2 as YFSETQ. The length of the CDR3 is 13 residues. Incomplete CDR3 DNA: TGCGCCAGCAGCTTGGGGGGACAGGAAAGG. The encoded protein is CASSLGGQER. The entire CDR3 reads CASSLGGQERAFF.

On this clone: The CDR3 end is not reached by the read, which stops 3 residues before it; the germline J gene fills it in. The J gene is TRBJ2-6, the V gene TRBV30; TRBD1 matches 10 bases. This CDR3 has 16 residues. The junction had 6 bases not matched to a gene; V was cut back by 7 bases and J by 0 bases. Germline CDR1 reads GTSNPN; CDR2 reads SVGIG (reference sequence). Here the CDR3 reads CASQGQGISGANVLTF. The CDR3 bases that were read are TGTGCCTCGCAGGGACAGGGGATCTCTGGGGCCAACGTC.

With respect to this clone: The missing CDR3 end, 3 residues past where the read stops, is filled in from the germline J gene. The chain combines TRBV19 with TRBJ1-2, with 7 bases lining up with TRBD1. The CDR3 runs 14 residues. Germline CDR1 and CDR2: LNHDA and SQIVND (reference sequence). J was trimmed by 1 base and V by 5 bases; bases with no gene match: 4. The sequenced part of the CDR3 DNA is TGTGCCAGTAGTCCGGGACAGTATAACTATGGC. Its translation is CASSPGQYNYG. The CDR3 as a whole reads CASSPGQYNYGYTF.

The CDR3 region is CASSLAGLTGELFF. Partial CDR3 DNA: TGTGCCAGCAGTTTAGCGGGACTAACCGGGGAG. V is TRBV12-3 or TRBV12-4 and J is TRBJ2-2, with 7 positions matching TRBD2. The read ends 3 residues early relative to the CDR3; the germline J gene fills the gap. Trimming took 0 bases from V and 5 from J; bases not matched to a gene: 0. The CDR3 runs 14 residues.

A remark on this clone: The read ends 3 residues early relative to the CDR3; the germline J gene fills the gap. The chain uses TRBV10-3 and TRBJ1-6, with D maybe TRBD1 (5 bases). The CDR3 covers 16 residues. With 0 bases removed from V and 9 bases from J, the gap between germline ends came to 15 bases. Germline V lookup: CDR1 ENHRY, CDR2 SYGVKD. Incomplete CDR3 DNA: TGTGCCATCAGTGAGTCCGGCGACAGTCTTCGTTCACCC. It yields the protein CAISESGDSLRSP. The complete CDR3 reads CAISESGDSLRSPLHF.

About this clone: The CDR3 end is not reached by the read, which stops 3 residues before it; the germline J gene fills it in. J is TRBJ2-3 and V is TRBV20-1; the match to TRBD2 covers 11 bases. Trimming took 3 bases from V and 1 from J; bases not matched to a gene: 3. The CDR3 totals 15 residues. CDR1 is DFQATT and CDR2 is SNEGSKA in the germline V gene (reference sequence). CDR3 amino acids: CSARTSGMGTDTQYF. The sequenced CDR3 bases are TGCAGTGCTAGGACTAGCGGGATGGGCACAGATACG.

For this clone: The read ends 3 residues shy of where the CDR3 ends; the end is completed using the germline J gene. V is TRBV2 and J is TRBJ2-7; 10 nucleotides line up with TRBD1. Trimming took 5 bases from V and 2 from J; bases not matched to a gene: 3. CDR1 SNHLY and CDR2 FYNNEI come from the germline V gene. This CDR3 is 14 amino acids long. The CDR3 spells CASSSDRGPYEQYF. The part of the CDR3 DNA that was read is TGTGCCAGCAGTTCAGACAGGGGGCCCTACGAG.

On this clone itself: The read ends 3 residues early relative to the CDR3; the germline J gene fills the gap. V usage is TRBV7-3 and J usage is TRBJ2-2, with D maybe TRBD1 (5 bases). This CDR3 region has 16 residues. The germline CDR1 and CDR2 sequences are SGHTA and FQGTGA. CDR3 DNA, as far as it was read: TGTGCCAGCAGCTTAGGTTCCGGACCTGGGGCCAACGTG. Its protein product is CASSLGSGPGANV. The entire CDR3 sequence reads CASSLGSGPGANVLFF. The variable domain in full, with the rest retrieved from reference TRBV7-3 and TRBJ2-2, is GAGVSQTPSNKVTEKGKYVELRCDPISGHTALYWYRQSLGQGPEFLIYFQGTGAADDSGLPNDRFFAVRPEGSVSTLKIQRTERGDSAVYLCASSLGSGPGANVLFFGEGSRLTVL.

Turning to this clone: The CDR3 extends 3 residues past the end of the read, so its final part is completed from the germline J gene. The rearrangement joins TRBV20-1 to TRBJ2-5, with D perhaps given as TRBD1 or TRBD2 (6 bases each). Trimming stripped 5 bases from V and 4 bases from J, with 14 bases between. The CDR3 has 13 residues. CDR1 is DFQATT, CDR2 SNEGSKA, per germline (reference sequence). The CDR3 bases that were read are TGCAGTGCTCACAAACAGGGAGGAGAGACC. Amino acids: CSAHKQGGET. The entire CDR3 protein reads CSAHKQGGETQYF.

With regard to this clone: The read ends 3 residues early relative to the CDR3; the germline J gene fills the gap. V and J are TRBV7-9 and TRBJ1-1, with a possible D match to TRBD1 (5 bases). The V end was cut by 5 bases, the J end by 6 bases, with 10 bases between. In germline, CDR1 is SEHNR, CDR2 FQNEAQ (reference sequence). This CDR3 has 12 residues. The part of the CDR3 DNA that was read is TGTGCCAGCAGCGCACAGGTCTCTGAA. Translation gives CASSAQVSE. The full CDR3 protein is CASSAQVSEAFF.

Notes on this clone: With the read ending 3 residues before the CDR3 end, the germline J gene is used to fill in that end. The V and J genes are TRBV7-9 and TRBJ2-3, with TRBD2 as a possible D gene (6 bases). Germline CDR1 is SEHNR and CDR2 is FQNEAQ (reference sequence). The CDR3 sequence is 14 residues long. This CDR3 is CASSPRGIPGTQYF. The part of the CDR3 DNA that was read is TGTGCCAGCAGCCCCCGCGGGATCCCCGGGACG.

A word on this clone: Read coverage stops 3 residues before the CDR3 terminus; the germline J gene supplies the remainder. This sequence joins TRBV7-3 and TRBJ2-5, with D maybe TRBD1 (6 bases). The CDR3 loop spans 13 amino acids. Looked up from germline, CDR1 is SGHTA and CDR2 is FQGTGA. Trimming shortened V by 2 bases and J by 5 bases, and 9 bases separated the two germline ends. This CDR3 reads CASSLGQTETQYF. Incomplete CDR3 DNA: TGTGCCAGCAGCTTAGGACAGACGGAGACC.

Remarks on this clone: The sequence runs out 3 residues before the end of the CDR3; the remainder is reconstructed from the germline J gene. This chain uses TRBV18 with TRBJ2-3, with 9 nucleotides matching TRBD2. This CDR3 comprises 15 residues. V trimming: 3 bases; J trimming: 7 bases; junction bases outside the gene matches: 8. Germline lookup yields CDR1 KGHSH and CDR2 LQKENI. The part of the CDR3 DNA that was read is TGTGCCAGCTCACCTTTAGCGGGAGAAGCATATACG. Amino acid sequence: CASSPLAGEAYT. The whole CDR3 protein is CASSPLAGEAYTQYF.